The entry below describes one T cell receptor (beta chain). Its antigen has not been determined. Base quality data are lacking; no much larger clone is found one base away. This entry is derived from a study of T cells in Graves' hyperthyroidism and ophthalmopathy (dated by TCRdb to between 2018 and 2021). About the full investigation: Peripheral blood was sampled at the time of initial diagnosis, prior to any treatment. TCR V-J signatures able to tell the groups apart were searched for in a discovery cohort of about a hundred patients, of whom 43 had Graves' ophthalmopathy and under 65 had stable Graves' hyperthyroidism. Prospective prediction of ophthalmopathy was tested in an independent validation cohort consisting of about 19 hyperthyroidism patients and around 17 patients who later progressed to ophthalmopathy. The 100 or so discovery patients were randomly divided into training and test sets at a 7:3 ratio. In addition, the study compared T-cell repertoires in thyroid tissue and in blood from roughly six Graves' hyperthyroidism patients. Once sampling was done, hyperthyroidism patients were given methimazole at a starting dose of 30 mg daily, whereas ophthalmopathy patients were given high-dose intravenous methylprednisolone. The paper describes TCR Vbeta CDR3 sequencing of 135 peripheral blood samples, made up of roughly 45 ophthalmopathy patients, around 78 hyperthyroidism patients and 17 progressor patients.

Results the study describes overall, beyond this receptor: Most expanded thyroid clonotypes (frequency above 0.001) were also detected in blood, a finding suggesting that blood repertoires may reflect thyroid immune responses. A model built on a 13 V-J signature distinguished ophthalmopathy from stable hyperthyroidism, reaching approximately 89% sensitivity and around 81% specificity in cross-validation and 80%/75% in testing. In validation, the model predicted progression to ophthalmopathy with approximately 71% sensitivity and 72% to 85% specificity, a median of roughly seven months before onset. No statistical method was used to fix the sample size in advance, and group allocation was not hidden from the investigators.

The TCR beta CDR3 regions were amplified from the RNA transcripts. A first-round RT-PCR of the TCR CDR3 used the HTBI primer set with the Qiagen OneStep RT-PCR kit. Libraries were constructed in a second round of multiplex PCR, after which size selection and purification were performed. Paired-end sequencing of the libraries was performed with 100 bp reads on an Illumina HiSeq2000. As for how the authors treated the data: Raw data were processed with SOAPnuke, discarding reads with adapters, uncalled bases, mean Phred below 15, or no exact constant-primer or identifier match. High-quality paired reads were merged with COPE v1.2.5, and unique nucleotide sequences were defined as clonotypes. MiTCR v1.1 was used to align clonotypes to the IMGT TRBV, TRBD and TRBJ reference segments. The analysis included only V-J combinations with a frequency above 0.0001, which together covered 99% to 99.2% of the repertoires. The TCS score was defined as the ratio of F50 (clonal expansion) to E x V (chaos), calculated using BLOSUM62-based TCRdist between CDR3 peptides within each V-J. Welch's t-statistics and random forest reduced around 510 V-J features to around 14, which were used in a naive Bayes classifier (R e1071). The raw public reads went through TCRdb reprocessing: fastp at Q25, MiXCR clone calling, in-frame beta chains kept. Merged by CDR3 protein, the rows form single entries marked with the most common genes and DNA. TCRdb's processing, not the authors', yielded these V and J calls. This sample gives around 600,000 distinct CDR3 sequences in total; around 15% of them show up just once. About 12% of the sample is taken by the ten largest.

The CDR3, from cysteine to phenylalanine, totals 15 residues. Only the CDR3 region is kept as DNA, spanning 45 bases read in frame from base 1. For this chain, trimming is 2 bases at the V end and 5 bases at the J end, and the number of junction bases without a gene match is 9. The CDR1 and CDR2 encoded by the germline V gene are SNHLY and FYNNEI. Moderately to severely active disease, a Clinical Activity Score of at least 3, a NOSPECS grade of at least 4, and a duration under 3 months were present in ophthalmopathy patients. Patients with uncontrolled infections, other autoimmune diseases, pregnancy or lactation were excluded. Diagnoses relied on clinical symptoms, serum thyroxine and TRAb, thyroid ultrasound and orbital computed tomography. Ficoll-Paque density gradient centrifugation was used to isolate PBMCs from about 10 ml of fresh peripheral blood. Total RNA was extracted with Trizol reagent, and quality was checked on an Agilent 2100 Bioanalyzer.

Material: blood. Recombination connected TRBV2 to TRBJ2-7; TRBD2 matches 7 bases in the middle. This clonotype originated in a woman in her 50s with Graves' ophthalmopathy. Read as DNA, the sequence is TGTGCCAGCAGTGAAAGAGTCGGGAGCGGGAACGAGCAGTACTTC. Its translation is CASSERVGSGNEQYF.